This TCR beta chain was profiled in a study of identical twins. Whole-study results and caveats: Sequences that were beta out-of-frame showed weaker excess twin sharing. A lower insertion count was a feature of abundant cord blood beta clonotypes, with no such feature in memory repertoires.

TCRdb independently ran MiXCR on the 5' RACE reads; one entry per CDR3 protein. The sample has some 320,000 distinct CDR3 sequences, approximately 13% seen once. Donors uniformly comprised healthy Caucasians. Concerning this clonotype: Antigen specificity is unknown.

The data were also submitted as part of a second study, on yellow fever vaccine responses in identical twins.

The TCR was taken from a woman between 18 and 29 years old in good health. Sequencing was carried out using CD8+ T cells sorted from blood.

The CDR3 loop is CASSFGTSGGYNEQFF. CDR3 sequence (DNA): TGTGCCAGCAGTTTCGGTACTAGCGGGGGGTACAATGAGCAGTTCTTC. The V and J genes are TRBV27 and TRBJ2-1; TRBD2 agrees at 12 bases. The CDR3 length is 16 residues. J was trimmed by 4 bases and V by 3 bases; bases with no gene match: 4. The germline gives CDR1 MNHEY, CDR2 SMNVEV (reference sequence).